The source of this TCR beta chain is a study of T-cell reconstitution after alpha-beta-depleted transplantation in children. General study findings and limits: Several hundred graft clones that had expanded were reportedly the source of alpha-beta T cells about two months after transplant. By one year post-transplant, T-cell counts and diversity largely arose from T cells that were newly produced.

CDR3 size: 15 residues. Germline loops: CDR1 SGHTA, CDR2 FQGNSA. Trimming pared 1 base from V and 8 bases from J, leaving 17 bases between. In regard to this clonotype: Its cognate antigen is unknown.

Unique molecular identifiers were incorporated into the prepared TCRbeta library. A single record per CDR3 protein comes from TCRdb applying MiXCR to the PCR reads. The sample has around 490,000 distinct CDR3 sequences; about an eighth are singletons. The sample consisted of PBMCs, mostly from graft donor cells, taken 180 days after TCRalphabeta/CD19-depleted stem cell transplant. The chain recombines TRBV7-2 with TRBJ1-2, with D possibly being TRBD1 (6 bases). The sequence came from a female patient under 10 years old who had a stem cell transplant for aplastic anemia, so the T cells may come from the graft donor. CDR3 nucleotides: TGTGCCAGCAGCTTAGAAATCAGGGGATCGAGAGGCTACACCTTC. Its translation: CASSLEIRGSRGYTF. Based on the CDR3 plus reference TRBV7-2 and TRBJ1-2, the full variable domain is GAGVSQSPSNKVTEKGKDVELRCDPISGHTALYWYRQSLGQGLEFLIYFQGNSAPDKSGLPSDRFSAERTGGSVSTLTIQRTQQEDSAVYLCASSLEIRGSRGYTFGSGTRLTVV.